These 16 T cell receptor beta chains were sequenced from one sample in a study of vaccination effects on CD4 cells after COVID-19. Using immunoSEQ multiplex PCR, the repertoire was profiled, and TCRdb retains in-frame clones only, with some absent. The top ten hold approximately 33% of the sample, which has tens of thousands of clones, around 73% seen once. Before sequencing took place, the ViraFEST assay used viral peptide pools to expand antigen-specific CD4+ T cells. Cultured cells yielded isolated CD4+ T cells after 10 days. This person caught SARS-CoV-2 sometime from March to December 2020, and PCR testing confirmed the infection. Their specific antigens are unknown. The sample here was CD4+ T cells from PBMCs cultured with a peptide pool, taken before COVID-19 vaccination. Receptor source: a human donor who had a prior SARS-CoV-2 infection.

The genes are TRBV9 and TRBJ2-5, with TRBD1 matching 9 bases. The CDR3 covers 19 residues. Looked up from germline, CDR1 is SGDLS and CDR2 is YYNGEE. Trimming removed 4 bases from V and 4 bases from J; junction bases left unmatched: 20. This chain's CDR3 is CASSPHITGGGGLGETQYF. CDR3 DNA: TGTGCCAGCAGCCCACACATAACAGGGGGCGGGGGTCTGGGAGAGACCCAGTACTTC.

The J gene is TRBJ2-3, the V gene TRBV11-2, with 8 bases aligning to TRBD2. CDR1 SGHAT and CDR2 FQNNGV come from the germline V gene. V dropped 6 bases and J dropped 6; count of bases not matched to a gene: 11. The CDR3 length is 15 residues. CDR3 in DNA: TGTGCCAGCAGGTGGTACTTCGGGACTAGGGATACGCAGTATTTT. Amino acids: CASRWYFGTRDTQYF.

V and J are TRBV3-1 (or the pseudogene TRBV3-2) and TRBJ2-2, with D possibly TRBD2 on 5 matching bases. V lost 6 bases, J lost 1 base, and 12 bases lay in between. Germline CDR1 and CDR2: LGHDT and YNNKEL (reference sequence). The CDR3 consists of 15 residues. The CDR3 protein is CASSEWGENTGELFF. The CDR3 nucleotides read TGTGCCAGCAGTGAGTGGGGAGAGAACACCGGGGAGCTGTTTTTT.

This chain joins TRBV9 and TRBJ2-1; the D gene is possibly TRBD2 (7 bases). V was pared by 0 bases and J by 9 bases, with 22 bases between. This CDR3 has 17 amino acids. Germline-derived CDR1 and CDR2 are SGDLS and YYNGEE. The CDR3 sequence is CASSVARAGAQTPEQFF. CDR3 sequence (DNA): TGTGCCAGCAGCGTAGCGCGGGCGGGGGCCCAAACCCCTGAGCAGTTCTTC.

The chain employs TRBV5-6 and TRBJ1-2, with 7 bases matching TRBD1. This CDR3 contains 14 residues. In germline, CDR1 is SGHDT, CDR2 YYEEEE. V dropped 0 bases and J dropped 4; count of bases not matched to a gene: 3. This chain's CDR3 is CASSLGWDSYGYTF. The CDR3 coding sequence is TGTGCCAGCAGCTTGGGATGGGACAGCTATGGCTACACCTTC.

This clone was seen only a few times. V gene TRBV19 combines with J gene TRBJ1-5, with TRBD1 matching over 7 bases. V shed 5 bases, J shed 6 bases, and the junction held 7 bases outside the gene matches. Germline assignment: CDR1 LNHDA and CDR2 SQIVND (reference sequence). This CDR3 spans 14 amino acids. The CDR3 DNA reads TGTGCCAGTAGTCGACAGGGAGGCGGTCAGCCCCAGCATTTT. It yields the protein CASSRQGGGQPQHF.

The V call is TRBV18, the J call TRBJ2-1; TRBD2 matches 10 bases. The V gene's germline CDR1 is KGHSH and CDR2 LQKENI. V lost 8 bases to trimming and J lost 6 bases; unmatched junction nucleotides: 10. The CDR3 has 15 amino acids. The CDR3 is CASAIPSGRFNEQFF. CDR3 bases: TGTGCCAGCGCCATTCCTAGCGGGAGATTCAATGAGCAGTTCTTC.

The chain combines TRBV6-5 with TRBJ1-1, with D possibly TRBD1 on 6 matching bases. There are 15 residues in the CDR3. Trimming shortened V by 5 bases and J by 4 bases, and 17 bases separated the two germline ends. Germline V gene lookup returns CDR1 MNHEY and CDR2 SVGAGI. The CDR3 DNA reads TGTGCCAGCAGTATTACAGGGCTGGGCGGCACTGAAGCTTTCTTT. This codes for CASSITGLGGTEAFF.

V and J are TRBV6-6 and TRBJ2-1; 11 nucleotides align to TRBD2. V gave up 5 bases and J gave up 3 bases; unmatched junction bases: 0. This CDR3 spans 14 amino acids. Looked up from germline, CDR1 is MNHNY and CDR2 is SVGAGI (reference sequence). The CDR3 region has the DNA TGTGCCAGCAGTGGACTAGCGGGCTACAATGAGCAGTTCTTC. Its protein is CASSGLAGYNEQFF.

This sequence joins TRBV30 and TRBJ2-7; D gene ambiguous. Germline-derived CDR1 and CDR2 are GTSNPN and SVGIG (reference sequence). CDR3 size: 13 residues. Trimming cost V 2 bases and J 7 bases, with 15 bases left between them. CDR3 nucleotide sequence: TGTGCCTGGAGTATAGGCCCTCAGTTGGAGCAGTACTTC. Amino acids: CAWSIGPQLEQYF.

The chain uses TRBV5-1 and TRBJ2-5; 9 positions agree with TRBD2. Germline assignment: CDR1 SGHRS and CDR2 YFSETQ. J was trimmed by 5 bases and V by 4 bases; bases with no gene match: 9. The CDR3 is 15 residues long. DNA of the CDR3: TGCGCCAGCAGCCCCCGGGACAGCGGGGGGGAGACCCAGTACTTC. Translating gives CASSPRDSGGETQYF.

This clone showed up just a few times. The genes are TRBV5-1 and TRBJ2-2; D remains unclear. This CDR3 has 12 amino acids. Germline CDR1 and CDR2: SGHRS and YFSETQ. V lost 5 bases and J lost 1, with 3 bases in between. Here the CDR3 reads CASSQNTGELFF. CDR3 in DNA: TGCGCCAGCAGTCAGAACACCGGGGAGCTGTTTTTT.

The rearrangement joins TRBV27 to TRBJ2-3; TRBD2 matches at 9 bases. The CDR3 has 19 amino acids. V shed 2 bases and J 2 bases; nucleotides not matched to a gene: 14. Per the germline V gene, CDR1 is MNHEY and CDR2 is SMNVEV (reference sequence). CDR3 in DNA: TGTGCCAGCAGTTTAACAGGGGCGGGAGGGCCTCGACACACAGATACGCAGTATTTT. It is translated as CASSLTGAGGPRHTDTQYF.

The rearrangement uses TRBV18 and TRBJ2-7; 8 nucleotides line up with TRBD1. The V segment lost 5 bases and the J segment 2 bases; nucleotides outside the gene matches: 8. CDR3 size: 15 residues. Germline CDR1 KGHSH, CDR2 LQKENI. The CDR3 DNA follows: TGTGCCAGCTCAAAAACAGGGGGAAGGGCCTACGAGCAGTACTTC. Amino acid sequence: CASSKTGGRAYEQYF.

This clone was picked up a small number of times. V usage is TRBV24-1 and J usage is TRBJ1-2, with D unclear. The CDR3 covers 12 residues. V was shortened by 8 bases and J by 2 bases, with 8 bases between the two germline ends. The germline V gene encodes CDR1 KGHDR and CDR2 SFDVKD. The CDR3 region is CATNTENYGYTF. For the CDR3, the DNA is TGTGCCACCAATACAGAGAACTATGGCTACACCTTC.

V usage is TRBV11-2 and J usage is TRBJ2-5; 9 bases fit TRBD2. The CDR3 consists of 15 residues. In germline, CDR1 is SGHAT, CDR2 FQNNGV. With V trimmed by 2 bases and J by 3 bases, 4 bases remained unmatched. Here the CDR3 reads CASSLTLAGKETQYF. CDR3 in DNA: TGTGCCAGCAGCTTAACCCTAGCGGGGAAAGAGACCCAGTACTTC.